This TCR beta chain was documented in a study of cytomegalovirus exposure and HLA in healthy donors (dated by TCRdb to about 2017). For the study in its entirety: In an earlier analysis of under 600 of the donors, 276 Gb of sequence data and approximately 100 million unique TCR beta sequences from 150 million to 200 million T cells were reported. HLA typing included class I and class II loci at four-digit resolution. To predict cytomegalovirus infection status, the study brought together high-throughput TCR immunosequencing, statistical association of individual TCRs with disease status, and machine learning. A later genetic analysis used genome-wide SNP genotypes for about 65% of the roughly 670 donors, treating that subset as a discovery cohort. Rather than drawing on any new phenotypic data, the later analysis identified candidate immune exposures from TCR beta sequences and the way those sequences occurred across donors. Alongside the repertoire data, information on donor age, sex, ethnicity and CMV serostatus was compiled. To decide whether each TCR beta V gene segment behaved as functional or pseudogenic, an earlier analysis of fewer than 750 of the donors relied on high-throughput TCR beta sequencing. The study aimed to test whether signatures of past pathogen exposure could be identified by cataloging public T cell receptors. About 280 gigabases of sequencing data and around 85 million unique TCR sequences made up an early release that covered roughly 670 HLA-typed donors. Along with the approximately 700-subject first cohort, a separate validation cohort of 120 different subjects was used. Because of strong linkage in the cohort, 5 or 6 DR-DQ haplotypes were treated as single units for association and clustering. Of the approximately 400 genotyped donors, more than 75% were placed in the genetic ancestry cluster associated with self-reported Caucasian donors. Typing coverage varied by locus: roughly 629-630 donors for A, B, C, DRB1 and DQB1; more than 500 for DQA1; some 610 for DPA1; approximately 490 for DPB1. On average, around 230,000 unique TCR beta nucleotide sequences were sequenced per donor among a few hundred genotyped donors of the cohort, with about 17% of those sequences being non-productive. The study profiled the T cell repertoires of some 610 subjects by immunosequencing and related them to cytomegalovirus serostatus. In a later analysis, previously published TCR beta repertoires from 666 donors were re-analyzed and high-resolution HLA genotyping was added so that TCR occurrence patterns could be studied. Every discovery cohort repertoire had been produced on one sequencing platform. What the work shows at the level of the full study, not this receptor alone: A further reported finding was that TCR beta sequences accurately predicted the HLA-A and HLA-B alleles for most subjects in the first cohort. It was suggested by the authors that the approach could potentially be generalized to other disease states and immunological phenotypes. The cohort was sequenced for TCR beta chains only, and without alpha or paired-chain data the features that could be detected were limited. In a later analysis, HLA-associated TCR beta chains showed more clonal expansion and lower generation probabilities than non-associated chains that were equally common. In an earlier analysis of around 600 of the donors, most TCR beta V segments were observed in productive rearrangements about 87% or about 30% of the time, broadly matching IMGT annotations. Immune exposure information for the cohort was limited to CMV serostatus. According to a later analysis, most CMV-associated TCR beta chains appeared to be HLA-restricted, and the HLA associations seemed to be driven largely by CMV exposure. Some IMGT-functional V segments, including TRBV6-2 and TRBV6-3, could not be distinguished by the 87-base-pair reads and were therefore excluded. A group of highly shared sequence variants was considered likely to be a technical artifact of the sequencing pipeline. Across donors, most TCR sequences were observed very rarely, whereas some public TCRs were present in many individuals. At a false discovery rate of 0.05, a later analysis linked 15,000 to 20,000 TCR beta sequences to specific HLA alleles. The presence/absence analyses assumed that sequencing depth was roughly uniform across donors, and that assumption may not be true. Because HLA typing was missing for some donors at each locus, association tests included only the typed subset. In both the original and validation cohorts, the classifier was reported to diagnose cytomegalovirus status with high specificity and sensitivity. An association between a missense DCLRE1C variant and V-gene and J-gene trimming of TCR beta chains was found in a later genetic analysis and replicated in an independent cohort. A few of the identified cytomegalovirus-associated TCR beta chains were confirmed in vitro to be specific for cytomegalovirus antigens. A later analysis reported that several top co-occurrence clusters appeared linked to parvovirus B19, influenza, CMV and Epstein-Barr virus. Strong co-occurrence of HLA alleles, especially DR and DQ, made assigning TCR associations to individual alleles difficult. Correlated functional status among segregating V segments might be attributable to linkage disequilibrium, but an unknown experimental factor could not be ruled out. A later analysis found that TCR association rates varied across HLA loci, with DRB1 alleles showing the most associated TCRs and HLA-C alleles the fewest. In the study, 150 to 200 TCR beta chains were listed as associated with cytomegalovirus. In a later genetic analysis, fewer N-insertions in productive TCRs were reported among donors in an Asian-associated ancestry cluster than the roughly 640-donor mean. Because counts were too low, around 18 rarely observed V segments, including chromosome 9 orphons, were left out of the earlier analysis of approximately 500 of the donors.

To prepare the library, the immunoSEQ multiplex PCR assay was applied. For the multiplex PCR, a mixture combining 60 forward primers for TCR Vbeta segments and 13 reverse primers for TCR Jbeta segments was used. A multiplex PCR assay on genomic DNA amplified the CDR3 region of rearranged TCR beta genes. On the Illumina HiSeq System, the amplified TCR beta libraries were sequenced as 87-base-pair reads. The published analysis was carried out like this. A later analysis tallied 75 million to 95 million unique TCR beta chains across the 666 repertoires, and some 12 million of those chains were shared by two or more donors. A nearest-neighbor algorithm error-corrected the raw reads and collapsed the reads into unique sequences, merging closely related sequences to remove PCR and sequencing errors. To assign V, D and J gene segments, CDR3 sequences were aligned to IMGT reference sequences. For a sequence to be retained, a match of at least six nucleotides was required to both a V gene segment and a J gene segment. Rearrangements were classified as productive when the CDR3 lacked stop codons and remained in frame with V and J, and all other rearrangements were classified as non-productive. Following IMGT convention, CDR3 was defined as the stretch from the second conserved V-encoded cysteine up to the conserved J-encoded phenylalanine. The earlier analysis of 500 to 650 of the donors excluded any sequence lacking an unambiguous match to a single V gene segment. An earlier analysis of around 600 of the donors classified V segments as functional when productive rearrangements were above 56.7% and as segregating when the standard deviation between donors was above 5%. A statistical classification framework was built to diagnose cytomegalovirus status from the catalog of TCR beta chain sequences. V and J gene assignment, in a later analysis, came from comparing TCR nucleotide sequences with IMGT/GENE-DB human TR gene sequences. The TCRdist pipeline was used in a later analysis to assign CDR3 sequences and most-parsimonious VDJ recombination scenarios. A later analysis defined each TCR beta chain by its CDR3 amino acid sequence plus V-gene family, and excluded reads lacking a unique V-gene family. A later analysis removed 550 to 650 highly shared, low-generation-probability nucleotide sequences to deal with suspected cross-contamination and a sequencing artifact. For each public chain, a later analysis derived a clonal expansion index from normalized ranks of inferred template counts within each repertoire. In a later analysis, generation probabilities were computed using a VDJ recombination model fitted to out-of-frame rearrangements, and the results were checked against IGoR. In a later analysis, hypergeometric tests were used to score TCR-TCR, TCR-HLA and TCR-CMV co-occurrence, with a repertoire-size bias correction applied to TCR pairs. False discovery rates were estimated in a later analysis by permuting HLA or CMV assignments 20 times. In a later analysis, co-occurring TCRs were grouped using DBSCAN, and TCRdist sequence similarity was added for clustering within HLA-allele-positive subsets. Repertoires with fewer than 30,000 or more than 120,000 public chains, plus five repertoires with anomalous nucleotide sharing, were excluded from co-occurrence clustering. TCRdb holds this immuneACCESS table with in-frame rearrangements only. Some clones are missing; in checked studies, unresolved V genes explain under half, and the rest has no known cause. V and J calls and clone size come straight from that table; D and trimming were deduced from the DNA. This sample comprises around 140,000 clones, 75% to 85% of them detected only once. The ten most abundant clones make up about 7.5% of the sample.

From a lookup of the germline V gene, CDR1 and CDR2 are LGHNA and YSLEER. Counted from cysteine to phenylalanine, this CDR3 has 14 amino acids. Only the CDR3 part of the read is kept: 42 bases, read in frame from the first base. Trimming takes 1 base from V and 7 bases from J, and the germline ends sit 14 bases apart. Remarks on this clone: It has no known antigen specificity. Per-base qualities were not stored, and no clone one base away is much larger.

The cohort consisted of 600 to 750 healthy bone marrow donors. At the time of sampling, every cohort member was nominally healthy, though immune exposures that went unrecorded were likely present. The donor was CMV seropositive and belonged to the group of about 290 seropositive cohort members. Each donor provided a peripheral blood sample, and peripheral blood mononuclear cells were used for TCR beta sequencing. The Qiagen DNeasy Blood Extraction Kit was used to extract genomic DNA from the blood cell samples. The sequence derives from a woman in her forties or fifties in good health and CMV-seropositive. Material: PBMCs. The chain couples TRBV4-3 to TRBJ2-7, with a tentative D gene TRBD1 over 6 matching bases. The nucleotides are TGCGCCAGCAGCCAAGCTACAGGGCTCGGAGAGCAGTACTTC. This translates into CASSQATGLGEQYF.